The TCR beta chain under discussion was sequenced for a study of identical twins. Broader study findings: An excess of low generation probability was shown by twin-shared out-of-frame alpha sequences.

This clonotype was counted a few times. Its specificity is unknown. Each CDR3 protein is one row after TCRdb ran MiXCR on the 5' RACE reads. Here the sample spans about 690,000 distinct CDR3 sequences, approximately 6% being singletons. The origin of this receptor is a man aged 18-30 years in good health. What was sequenced was naive T cells sorted from blood.

CDR3 bases: TGTGCCAGCAGCTCTATCGGGACTAGCGGGATCAATGAGCAGTTCTTC. It encodes CASSSIGTSGINEQFF. The chain carries TRBV7-9 and TRBJ2-1; 13 positions match TRBD2. The CDR3 has 16 amino acids. Looked up from germline, CDR1 is SEHNR and CDR2 is FQNEAQ (reference sequence). The V segment lost 4 bases and the J segment 6 bases; nucleotides outside the gene matches: 6.